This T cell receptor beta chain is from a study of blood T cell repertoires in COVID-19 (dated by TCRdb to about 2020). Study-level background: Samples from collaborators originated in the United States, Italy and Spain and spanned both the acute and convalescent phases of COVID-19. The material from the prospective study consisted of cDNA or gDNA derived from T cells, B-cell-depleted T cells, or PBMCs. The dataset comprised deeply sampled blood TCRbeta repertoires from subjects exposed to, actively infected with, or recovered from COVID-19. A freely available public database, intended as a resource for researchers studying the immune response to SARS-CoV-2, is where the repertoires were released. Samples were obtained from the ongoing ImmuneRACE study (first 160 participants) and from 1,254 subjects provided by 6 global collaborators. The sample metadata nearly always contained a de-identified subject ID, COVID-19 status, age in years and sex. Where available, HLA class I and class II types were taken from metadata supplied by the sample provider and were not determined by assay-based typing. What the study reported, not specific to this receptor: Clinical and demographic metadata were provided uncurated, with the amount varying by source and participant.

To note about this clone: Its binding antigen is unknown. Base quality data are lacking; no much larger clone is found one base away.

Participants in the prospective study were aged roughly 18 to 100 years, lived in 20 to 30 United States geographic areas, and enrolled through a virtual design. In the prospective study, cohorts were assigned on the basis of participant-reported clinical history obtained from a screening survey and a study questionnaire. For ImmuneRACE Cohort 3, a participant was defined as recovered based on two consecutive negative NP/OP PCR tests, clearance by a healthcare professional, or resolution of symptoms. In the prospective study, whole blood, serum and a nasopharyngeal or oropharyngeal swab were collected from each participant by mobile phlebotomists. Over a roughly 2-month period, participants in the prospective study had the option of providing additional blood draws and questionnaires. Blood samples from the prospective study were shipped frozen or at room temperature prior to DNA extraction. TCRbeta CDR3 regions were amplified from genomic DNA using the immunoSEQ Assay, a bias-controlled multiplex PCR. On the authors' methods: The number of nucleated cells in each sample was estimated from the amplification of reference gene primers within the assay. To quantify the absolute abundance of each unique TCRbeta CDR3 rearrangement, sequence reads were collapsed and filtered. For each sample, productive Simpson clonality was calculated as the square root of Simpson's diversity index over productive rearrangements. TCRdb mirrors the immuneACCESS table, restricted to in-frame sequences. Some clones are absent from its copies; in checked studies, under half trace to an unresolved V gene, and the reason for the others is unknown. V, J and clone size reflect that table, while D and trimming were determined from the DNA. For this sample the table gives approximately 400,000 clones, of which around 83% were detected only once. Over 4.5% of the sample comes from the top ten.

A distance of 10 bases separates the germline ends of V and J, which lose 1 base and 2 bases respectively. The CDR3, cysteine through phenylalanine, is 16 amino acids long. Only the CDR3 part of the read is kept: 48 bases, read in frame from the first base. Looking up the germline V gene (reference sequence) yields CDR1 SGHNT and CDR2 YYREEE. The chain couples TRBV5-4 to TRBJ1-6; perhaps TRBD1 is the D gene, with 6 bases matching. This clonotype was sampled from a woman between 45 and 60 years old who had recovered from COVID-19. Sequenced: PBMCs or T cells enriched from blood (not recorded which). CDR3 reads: CASSLRGGTYNSPLHF. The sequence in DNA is TGTGCCAGCAGCTTGAGGGGGGGCACCTATAATTCACCCCTCCACTTT. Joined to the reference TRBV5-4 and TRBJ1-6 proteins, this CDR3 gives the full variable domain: ETGVTQSPTHLIKTRGQQVTLRCSSQSGHNTVSWYQQALGQGPQFIFQYYREEENGRGNFPPRFSGLQFPNYSSELNVNALELDDSALYLCASSLRGGTYNSPLHFGNGTRLTVT.